The T cell receptor (beta chain) under discussion was sequenced for a study of CD8 T cells in ankylosing spondylitis. Study results and limitations: Significant enrichment of disease-linked clones was reportedly seen in matched ankylosing spondylitis synovial fluid. What seemed typical of ankylosing spondylitis blood was a TCR beta motif built from several highly homologous variants.

This CDR3 has 14 residues. The V gene lost 5 bases and the J gene lost 8 bases, with 15 bases spanning the gap. Per germline, CDR1 MDHEN and CDR2 SYDVKM. Molecular-barcoded quantitative 5'-RACE produced these TCR beta libraries. TCRdb recomputed calls from the 5' RACE reads with MiXCR, one row per CDR3 protein. Here the sample spans around 150,000 distinct CDR3 sequences, around 16% being singletons. This clonotype was detected ten times or more. Its specificity is unknown. The rearrangement uses TRBV28 and TRBJ1-4, with D possibly matching TRBD1 (5 bases). The receptor was isolated from a male donor with ankylosing spondylitis or in good health (not recorded which). The sequencing input was blood, either unsorted or a sorted T cell fraction (not recorded which). Written as DNA, the CDR3 is TGTGCCAGCAGTGCCAGGGCTATCGCGGAAAAACTGTTTTTT. Translated, it gives CASSARAIAEKLFF.